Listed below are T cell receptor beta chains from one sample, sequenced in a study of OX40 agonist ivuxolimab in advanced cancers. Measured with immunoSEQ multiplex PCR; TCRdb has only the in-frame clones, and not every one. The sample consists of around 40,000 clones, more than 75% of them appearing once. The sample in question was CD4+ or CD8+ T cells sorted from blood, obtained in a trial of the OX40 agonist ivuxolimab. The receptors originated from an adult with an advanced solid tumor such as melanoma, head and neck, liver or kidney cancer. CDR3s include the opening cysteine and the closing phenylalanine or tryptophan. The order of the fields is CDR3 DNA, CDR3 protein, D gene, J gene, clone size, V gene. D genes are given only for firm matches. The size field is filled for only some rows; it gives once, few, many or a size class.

CDR3nt: TGTGCCTGGAGTTTCGGGGGGGGTATAGCTTTCTTT
CDR3aa: CAWSFGGGIAFF
d_gene: .
j_gene: TRBJ1-1
abundance: once
v_gene: TRBV30

CDR3nt: TGTGCCAGCAGCTCGCCGAGCAGGGGGTCCCGAAACACCATATATTTT
CDR3aa: CASSSPSRGSRNTIYF
d_gene: TRBD1
j_gene: TRBJ1-3
abundance: .
v_gene: TRBV5-6

CDR3nt: TGTGCCAGTAGTCCACGGACTGAGCGGCAAGAGACCCAGTACTTC
CDR3aa: CASSPRTERQETQYF
d_gene: .
j_gene: TRBJ2-5
abundance: .
v_gene: TRBV19

CDR3nt: TGTGCCGTGCAGAGGGATAACTATGGCTACACCTTC
CDR3aa: CAVQRDNYGYTF
d_gene: .
j_gene: TRBJ1-2
abundance: few
v_gene: TRBV28

CDR3nt: TGTGCCAGCAGTTTTTGGACTAACACAGATACGCAGTATTTT
CDR3aa: CASSFWTNTDTQYF
d_gene: .
j_gene: TRBJ2-3
abundance: .
v_gene: TRBV28

CDR3nt: TGTGCCAGCGGGCTTATGGATTCGTACCAAGAGACCCAGTACTTC
CDR3aa: CASGLMDSYQETQYF
d_gene: .
j_gene: TRBJ2-5
abundance: .
v_gene: TRBV18

CDR3nt: TGTGCCAGCAGCTTGCCCGGACAGGGGAACACCGGGGAGCTGTTTTTT
CDR3aa: CASSLPGQGNTGELFF
d_gene: TRBD1
j_gene: TRBJ2-2
abundance: .
v_gene: TRBV5-4

CDR3nt: TGTGCCAGCAGCAAAGGAAGTGAAGCTTTCTTT
CDR3aa: CASSKGSEAFF
d_gene: .
j_gene: TRBJ1-1
abundance: .
v_gene: TRBV21-1

CDR3nt: TGTGCTAGTGGTTTGGTGCAGTACCCCAATGAGCAGTTCTTC
CDR3aa: CASGLVQYPNEQFF
d_gene: .
j_gene: TRBJ2-1
abundance: .
v_gene: TRBV12-5

CDR3nt: TGTGCCAGTAGTGGGGGAGCCCAAGAGACCCAGTACTTC
CDR3aa: CASSGGAQETQYF
d_gene: .
j_gene: TRBJ2-5
abundance: .
v_gene: TRBV19

CDR3nt: TGCAGCGTCAGGACAGGGGCGAACTATGGCTACACCTTC
CDR3aa: CSVRTGANYGYTF
d_gene: TRBD1
j_gene: TRBJ1-2
abundance: .
v_gene: TRBV29-1

CDR3nt: TGTGCCTGGAGTTGGACCGGGCATGAGCAGTTCTTC
CDR3aa: CAWSWTGHEQFF
d_gene: .
j_gene: TRBJ2-1
abundance: .
v_gene: TRBV30

CDR3nt: TGTGCCAGCAGCTTGGACTCTAGCGGCGGGGCAGATACGCAGTATTTT
CDR3aa: CASSLDSSGGADTQYF
d_gene: TRBD2
j_gene: TRBJ2-3
abundance: .
v_gene: TRBV11-2

CDR3nt: TGTGCCAGCAGCTGGACAGAGGCAGATACGCAGTATTTT
CDR3aa: CASSWTEADTQYF
d_gene: .
j_gene: TRBJ2-3
abundance: .
v_gene: TRBV11-1

CDR3nt: TGTGCCATCAGTGAATTCCAGTCGGCGAACACTGAAGCTTTCTTT
CDR3aa: CAISEFQSANTEAFF
d_gene: .
j_gene: TRBJ1-1
abundance: .
v_gene: TRBV10-3

CDR3nt: TGCGCCAGCAGCCAAGCGAACAGGGGGCACTCACCCCTCCACTTT
CDR3aa: CASSQANRGHSPLHF
d_gene: TRBD1
j_gene: TRBJ1-6
abundance: .
v_gene: TRBV4-1

CDR3nt: TGTGCCAGCCAGGGTATTTGGGGCTATGGCTACACCTTC
CDR3aa: CASQGIWGYGYTF
d_gene: .
j_gene: TRBJ1-2
abundance: .
v_gene: TRBV19

CDR3nt: TGTGCCAGCAGACTAGCGGGAGGCACAGATACGCAGTATTTT
CDR3aa: CASRLAGGTDTQYF
d_gene: TRBD2
j_gene: TRBJ2-3
abundance: once
v_gene: TRBV5-4

CDR3nt: TGTGCCAGCAGTCCAAGCTCGCCAACCGGGGAGCTGTTTTTT
CDR3aa: CASSPSSPTGELFF
d_gene: .
j_gene: TRBJ2-2
abundance: .
v_gene: TRBV28

CDR3nt: TGTGCCAGTAGTGGGCACCTAAGGGAATACGAAAAACTGTTTTTT
CDR3aa: CASSGHLREYEKLFF
d_gene: .
j_gene: TRBJ1-4
abundance: .
v_gene: TRBV19

CDR3nt: TGTGCCAGCAGTCATAAACTGGGAGGGGGCACCGGGGAGCTGTCTTTT
CDR3aa: CASSHKLGGGTGELSF
d_gene: .
j_gene: TRBJ2-2
abundance: .
v_gene: TRBV27

CDR3nt: TGTGCCATCAGTGAGTCACTGGGACTAGCGAGCACCGGGGAGCTGTTTTTT
CDR3aa: CAISESLGLASTGELFF
d_gene: TRBD2
j_gene: TRBJ2-2
abundance: .
v_gene: TRBV10-3

CDR3nt: TGTGCCAGCAGTTTCGAGGGGGCCAGCTCTGGAAACACCATATATTTT
CDR3aa: CASSFEGASSGNTIYF
d_gene: TRBD1
j_gene: TRBJ1-3
abundance: .
v_gene: TRBV11-3

CDR3nt: TGTGCCAGCAGTCAGGGGCCCCTCGGCTATGGCTACACCTTC
CDR3aa: CASSQGPLGYGYTF
d_gene: .
j_gene: TRBJ1-2
abundance: .
v_gene: TRBV27

CDR3nt: TGTGCCAGCAGCTATCCCCGGGCGGGGAGCTCCTATAATTCACCCCTCCACTTT
CDR3aa: CASSYPRAGSSYNSPLHF
d_gene: .
j_gene: TRBJ1-6
abundance: .
v_gene: TRBV28

CDR3nt: TGTGCCAGCAGCCAAGGGGTCGCTAGCGGGGAATACAATGAGCAGTTCTTC
CDR3aa: CASSQGVASGEYNEQFF
d_gene: TRBD2
j_gene: TRBJ2-1
abundance: .
v_gene: TRBV4-2

CDR3nt: TGCGCCAGCAGCTTTAACGGAAACACTGAAGCTTTCTTT
CDR3aa: CASSFNGNTEAFF
d_gene: .
j_gene: TRBJ1-1
abundance: few
v_gene: TRBV5-1

CDR3nt: TGTGCCAGCAGTACTGACAGGGAAGGAGCTAATGGCTACACCTTC
CDR3aa: CASSTDREGANGYTF
d_gene: TRBD1
j_gene: TRBJ1-2
abundance: .
v_gene: TRBV6-6

CDR3nt: TGCGCCAGCAAAAGAGGGACATCGAACACCGGGGAGCTGTTTTTT
CDR3aa: CASKRGTSNTGELFF
d_gene: .
j_gene: TRBJ2-2
abundance: .
v_gene: TRBV5-1

CDR3nt: TGCGCCAGCAGCTGGACCACTAGCGGTGGCTACAATGAGCAGTTCTTC
CDR3aa: CASSWTTSGGYNEQFF
d_gene: TRBD2
j_gene: TRBJ2-1
abundance: .
v_gene: TRBV5-1

CDR3nt: TGTGCCAGCAGTTTTCCGGACAGGGGGGATTACGAGCAGTACTTC
CDR3aa: CASSFPDRGDYEQYF
d_gene: TRBD1
j_gene: TRBJ2-7
abundance: .
v_gene: TRBV28

CDR3nt: TGTGCCAGCTCACGGTCGGACAGGGGGCGATCACCCCTCCACTTT
CDR3aa: CASSRSDRGRSPLHF
d_gene: TRBD1
j_gene: TRBJ1-6
abundance: once
v_gene: TRBV18

CDR3nt: TGTGCCTGGAGTGTACAGAGCGGGGGCCCCTACGAGCAGTACTTC
CDR3aa: CAWSVQSGGPYEQYF
d_gene: TRBD2
j_gene: TRBJ2-7
abundance: .
v_gene: TRBV30

CDR3nt: TGTGCCAGCAGCTCGGCCAACTACTACACAGATACGCAGTATTTT
CDR3aa: CASSSANYYTDTQYF
d_gene: .
j_gene: TRBJ2-3
abundance: .
v_gene: TRBV7-3

CDR3nt: TGCGCCAGCAGCCCGGGGACTAGCGGGAACGCGGATACGCAGTATTTT
CDR3aa: CASSPGTSGNADTQYF
d_gene: TRBD2
j_gene: TRBJ2-3
abundance: .
v_gene: TRBV5-1

CDR3nt: TGTGCCAGCAGAGGGGACAGGCACTCCTACGAGCAGTACTTC
CDR3aa: CASRGDRHSYEQYF
d_gene: TRBD1
j_gene: TRBJ2-7
abundance: .
v_gene: TRBV2

CDR3nt: TGTGCCAGCAGCGTGGAGGGGGGACAGTATTTT
CDR3aa: CASSVEGGQYF
d_gene: .
j_gene: TRBJ2-3
abundance: .
v_gene: TRBV7-9

CDR3nt: TGTGCCAGTACGGGATATGGAACTGAAGCTTTCTTT
CDR3aa: CASTGYGTEAFF
d_gene: .
j_gene: TRBJ1-1
abundance: .
v_gene: TRBV19

CDR3nt: TGTGCCAGCAGCCCAGGACAGAATCAGCCCCAGCATTTT
CDR3aa: CASSPGQNQPQHF
d_gene: .
j_gene: TRBJ1-5
abundance: .
v_gene: TRBV5-5

CDR3nt: TGTGCCAGCAGCAGAAGACTAGCGGGGGGGTATGAGCAGTTCTTC
CDR3aa: CASSRRLAGGYEQFF
d_gene: TRBD2
j_gene: TRBJ2-1
abundance: .
v_gene: TRBV7-2

CDR3nt: TGTGCCAGCAGCGTAGAAGGGACTAGCCCCTCGAACACGCAGTATTTT
CDR3aa: CASSVEGTSPSNTQYF
d_gene: TRBD2
j_gene: TRBJ2-3
abundance: .
v_gene: TRBV9

CDR3nt: TGTGCCAGCAGCCTCTGGCGGGAGGGTTACGAGCAGTACTTC
CDR3aa: CASSLWREGYEQYF
d_gene: TRBD2
j_gene: TRBJ2-7
abundance: .
v_gene: TRBV5-5

CDR3nt: TGTGCCAGCAGCTTGTTACAGGGTGACACTGAAGCTTTCTTT
CDR3aa: CASSLLQGDTEAFF
d_gene: .
j_gene: TRBJ1-1
abundance: .
v_gene: TRBV7-2

CDR3nt: TGCGCCAGCAGCTTGGATACTGAAGCTTTCTTT
CDR3aa: CASSLDTEAFF
d_gene: .
j_gene: TRBJ1-1
abundance: .
v_gene: TRBV5-1

CDR3nt: TGTGCCACCGGTAGCGGGCGCGACACAGATACGCAGTATTTT
CDR3aa: CATGSGRDTDTQYF
d_gene: TRBD2
j_gene: TRBJ2-3
abundance: .
v_gene: TRBV19